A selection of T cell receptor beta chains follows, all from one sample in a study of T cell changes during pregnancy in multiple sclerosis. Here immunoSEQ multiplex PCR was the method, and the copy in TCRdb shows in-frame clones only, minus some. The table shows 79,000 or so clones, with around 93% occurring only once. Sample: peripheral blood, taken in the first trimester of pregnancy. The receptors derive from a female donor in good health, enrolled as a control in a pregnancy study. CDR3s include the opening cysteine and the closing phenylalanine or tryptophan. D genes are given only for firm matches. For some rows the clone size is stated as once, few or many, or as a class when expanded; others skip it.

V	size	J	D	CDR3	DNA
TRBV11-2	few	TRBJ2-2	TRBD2	CASSVPTGLNTGELFF	TGTGCCAGCAGCGTACCCACGGGACTAAACACCGGGGAGCTGTTTTTT
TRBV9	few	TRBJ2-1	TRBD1	CASSVGGQLYNEQFF	TGTGCCAGCAGCGTAGGGGGACAGCTATACAATGAGCAGTTCTTC
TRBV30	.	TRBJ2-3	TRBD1	CAWSAQTHRGQTQYF	TGTGCCTGGAGTGCTCAAACTCACAGGGGGCAGACGCAGTATTTT
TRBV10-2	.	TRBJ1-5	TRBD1	CASSKWTGPDQPQHF	TGCGCCAGCAGTAAATGGACAGGCCCGGATCAGCCCCAGCATTTT
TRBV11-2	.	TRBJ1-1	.	CASSKGALNTEAFF	TGTGCCAGCAGCAAGGGAGCCTTGAACACTGAAGCTTTCTTT
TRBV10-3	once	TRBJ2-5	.	CAISGGRRETQYF	TGTGCCATCAGCGGGGGGCGCAGAGAGACCCAGTACTTC
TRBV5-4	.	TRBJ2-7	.	CASSYDGTPFGEQYF	TGTGCCAGCAGCTACGACGGGACACCTTTTGGCGAGCAGTACTTC
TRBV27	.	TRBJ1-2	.	CASSFRPRRLNYGYTF	TGTGCCAGCAGTTTTCGTCCCAGAAGACTTAACTATGGCTACACCTTC
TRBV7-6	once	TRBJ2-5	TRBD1	CASSFGRQGGQETQYF	TGTGCCAGCAGCTTTGGACGACAGGGGGGCCAAGAGACCCAGTACTTC
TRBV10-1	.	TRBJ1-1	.	CASKRTAENTEAFF	TGCGCCAGCAAGAGGACAGCCGAGAACACTGAAGCTTTCTTT
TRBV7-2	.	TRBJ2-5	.	CASSLGQLQETQYF	TGTGCCAGCAGCTTAGGCCAACTCCAAGAGACCCAGTACTTC
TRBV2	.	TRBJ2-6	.	CASSRGSGANVLTF	TGTGCCAGCAGTAGGGGCTCTGGGGCCAACGTCCTGACTTTC
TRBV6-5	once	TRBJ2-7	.	CASSYRPRGYEQYF	TGTGCCAGCAGTTACCGCCCTCGGGGCTACGAGCAGTACTTC
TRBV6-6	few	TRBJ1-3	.	CATLQGNTIYF	TGTGCCACTCTACAGGGAAACACCATATATTTT
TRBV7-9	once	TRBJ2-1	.	CASSPGLGGPTKNEQFF	TGTGCCAGCAGCCCCGGTTTGGGGGGGCCAACGAAGAATGAGCAGTTCTTC
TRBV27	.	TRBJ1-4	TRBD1	CASSMSGTGGVEKLFF	TGTGCCAGCAGTATGTCTGGGACAGGGGGTGTTGAAAAACTGTTTTTT
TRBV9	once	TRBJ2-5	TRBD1	CASSTYRGRRETQYF	TGTGCCAGCAGCACTTACAGGGGGCGGCGGGAGACCCAGTACTTC
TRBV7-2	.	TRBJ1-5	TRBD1	CASSDRGQGISNQPQHF	TGTGCCAGCAGCGACAGGGGACAGGGAATAAGCAATCAGCCCCAGCATTTT
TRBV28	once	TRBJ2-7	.	CASSSGQAGYYEQYF	TGTGCCAGCAGTTCCGGACAGGCGGGGTACTACGAGCAGTACTTC
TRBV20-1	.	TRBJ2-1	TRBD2	CSAPAGGQQFF	TGCAGTGCCCCAGCGGGGGGGCAACAGTTCTTC
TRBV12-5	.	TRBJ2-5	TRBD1	CASGVGTGQWGTQYF	TGTGCTAGTGGGGTAGGGACAGGCCAATGGGGGACCCAGTACTTC
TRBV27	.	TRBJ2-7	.	CASTLGRGYEQYF	TGTGCCAGCACCCTAGGACGGGGCTACGAGCAGTACTTC
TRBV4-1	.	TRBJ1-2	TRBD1	CASSQVIGTGGSLANYGYTF	TGCGCCAGCAGCCAAGTAATCGGGACAGGGGGTTCACTAGCTAACTATGGCTACACCTTC
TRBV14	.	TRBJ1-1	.	CASSPQRRTEAFF	TGTGCCAGCAGCCCCCAGCGCAGAACTGAAGCTTTCTTT
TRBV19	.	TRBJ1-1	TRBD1	CASRVTGVNTEAFF	TGTGCCAGTAGGGTGACAGGGGTAAACACTGAAGCTTTCTTT
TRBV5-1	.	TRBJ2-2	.	CASSVRTSQGTGELFF	TGCGCCAGCAGCGTTCGGACTTCCCAAGGCACCGGGGAGCTGTTTTTT
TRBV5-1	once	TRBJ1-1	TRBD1	CASSFSDRLNTEAFF	TGCGCCAGCAGCTTCTCGGACAGGCTGAACACTGAAGCTTTCTTT
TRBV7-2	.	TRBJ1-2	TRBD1	CASSPRVLDRDRGYTF	TGTGCCAGCAGCCCCCGGGTTTTGGACAGGGACAGGGGCTACACCTTC
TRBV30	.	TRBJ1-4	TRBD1	CAWTFPDRRREKLFF	TGTGCCTGGACTTTCCCGGACAGGCGACGAGAAAAACTGTTTTTT
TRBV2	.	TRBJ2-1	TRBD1	CARNTRQGYEQFF	TGTGCCAGAAATACCAGACAGGGCTATGAGCAGTTCTTC
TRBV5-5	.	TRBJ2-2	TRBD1	CASSAPRQGPNTGELFF	TGTGCCAGCAGCGCACCTCGACAGGGGCCGAACACCGGGGAGCTGTTTTTT
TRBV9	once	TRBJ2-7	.	CASSVADTGSYEQYF	TGTGCCAGCAGCGTAGCGGACACCGGCTCCTACGAGCAGTACTTC
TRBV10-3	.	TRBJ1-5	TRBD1	CAISRQGLNQPQHF	TGTGCCATCAGCCGACAGGGCCTCAATCAGCCCCAGCATTTT
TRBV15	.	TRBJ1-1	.	CATNRALNTEAFF	TGTGCCACAAACAGGGCCCTAAACACTGAAGCTTTCTTT
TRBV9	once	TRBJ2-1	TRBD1	CASSAGTGGDLDYNEQFF	TGTGCCAGCAGCGCGGGGACAGGCGGTGACCTCGACTACAATGAGCAGTTCTTC
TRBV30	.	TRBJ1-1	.	CAWSPAENTEAFF	TGTGCCTGGAGTCCGGCGGAGAACACTGAAGCTTTCTTT
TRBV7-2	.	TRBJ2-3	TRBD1	CASSLEGGSFTDTQYF	TGTGCCAGCAGCTTAGAAGGGGGCAGCTTCACAGATACGCAGTATTTT
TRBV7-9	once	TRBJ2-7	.	CASSLGSQGNLRGEQYF	TGTGCCAGCAGCTTAGGGTCGCAGGGGAACCTCCGCGGCGAGCAGTACTTC
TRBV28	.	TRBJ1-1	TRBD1	CASSLSMTGKAEAFF	TGTGCCAGCAGTTTATCCATGACAGGGAAGGCTGAAGCTTTCTTT
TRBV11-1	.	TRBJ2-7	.	CASSFRSYEQYF	TGTGCCAGCAGTTTCAGGTCCTACGAGCAGTACTTC
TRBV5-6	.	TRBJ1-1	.	CASTIRTNLVGTEAFF	TGTGCCAGCACCATCAGGACTAATCTCGTTGGCACTGAAGCTTTCTTT
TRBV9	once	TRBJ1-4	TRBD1	CASSVDRGEKEKLFF	TGTGCCAGCAGCGTAGACAGGGGCGAGAAAGAAAAACTGTTTTTT
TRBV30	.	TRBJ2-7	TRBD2	CACPKLAGTYEQYF	TGTGCCTGCCCAAAACTAGCGGGTACCTACGAGCAGTACTTC
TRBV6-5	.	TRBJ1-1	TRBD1	CASRPTGGRNTEAFF	TGTGCCAGCAGGCCCACAGGGGGTAGGAACACTGAAGCTTTCTTT
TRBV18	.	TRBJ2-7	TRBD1	CASSPYLGGPAVYEQYF	TGTGCCAGCTCACCTTATTTAGGGGGCCCCGCGGTATACGAGCAGTACTTC
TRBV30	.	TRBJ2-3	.	CAWRRAGTLDTQYF	TGTGCCTGGAGAAGGGCAGGGACTCTAGATACGCAGTATTTT
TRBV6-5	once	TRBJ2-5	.	CASRRGSQETQYF	TGTGCCAGCAGACGGGGGAGTCAAGAGACCCAGTACTTC
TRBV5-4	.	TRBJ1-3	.	CASSLGGISGNTIYF	TGTGCCAGCAGCTTGGGCGGGATCTCTGGAAACACCATATATTTT
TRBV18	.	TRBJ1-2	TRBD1	CASQDGQAYGYTF	TGTGCCAGCCAAGACGGACAGGCCTATGGCTACACCTTC
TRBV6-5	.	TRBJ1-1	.	CASSPGEGWNTEAFF	TGTGCCAGCAGCCCCGGGGAGGGATGGAACACTGAAGCTTTCTTT
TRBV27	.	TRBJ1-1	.	CASSATMNTEAFF	TGTGCCAGCAGTGCTACCATGAACACTGAAGCTTTCTTT
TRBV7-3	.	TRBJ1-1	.	CASSSQGDGTEAFF	TGTGCCAGCAGCTCCCAAGGGGATGGCACTGAAGCTTTCTTT
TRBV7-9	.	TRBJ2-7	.	CASSFAPASYEQYF	TGTGCCAGCAGCTTTGCCCCCGCGTCCTACGAGCAGTACTTC
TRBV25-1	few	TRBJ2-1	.	CASRRGSSYNEQFF	TGTGCCAGCAGACGGGGAAGCTCCTACAATGAGCAGTTCTTC
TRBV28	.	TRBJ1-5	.	CASSSSYSNQPQHF	TGTGCCAGCAGTTCCAGTTATAGCAATCAGCCCCAGCATTTT
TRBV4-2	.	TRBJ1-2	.	CASSQDENRPYGYTF	TGTGCCAGCAGCCAAGATGAAAACAGACCCTATGGCTACACCTTC
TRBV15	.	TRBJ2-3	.	CATSNGRSSTDTQYF	TGTGCCACCAGCAATGGGCGATCCAGCACAGATACGCAGTATTTT
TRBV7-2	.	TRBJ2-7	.	CASSPQGGEQYF	TGTGCCAGCAGCCCTCAGGGTGGCGAGCAGTACTTC
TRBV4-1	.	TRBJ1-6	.	CASRPRRDSPLHF	TGCGCCAGCAGACCGCGGCGGGATTCACCCCTCCACTTT